A single sample gave rise to the 7 T cell receptor beta chains below, sequenced in a study of patients and donors after allogeneic stem cell transplantation. MiXCR, applied by TCRdb to the RT-PCR reads, yields one record per CDR3 protein. Of approximately 99,000 distinct CDR3 sequences detected, roughly 35% appear once; the ten largest clones hold around 25%. Sequenced input: blood, either unsorted or a sorted T cell fraction (not recorded which). The receptors originated from a human donor who was either an allogeneic HSCT recipient or a stem cell or donor lymphocyte infusion donor (not recorded which). It is not recorded whose cells these are; they may come from a transplant donor.

The rearrangement uses TRBV20-1 and TRBJ2-1; maybe TRBD2 (6 bases). Germline CDR1 reads DFQATT; CDR2 reads SNEGSKA (reference sequence). V was cut by 2 bases and J by 0 bases, with 17 bases left in between. This CDR3 has 17 amino acids. DNA of the CDR3: TGCAGTGCTAGAAGCGGAGGGCTTACTAGCTCCTACAATGAGCAGTTCTTC. Translated, it gives CSARSGGLTSSYNEQFF.

V is TRBV4-3 and J is TRBJ2-1, with 10 nucleotides matching TRBD2. CDR1 is LGHNA, CDR2 YSLEER, per germline. V lost 3 bases to trimming and J lost 7 bases; unmatched junction nucleotides: 6. The CDR3 loop spans 15 amino acids. Here the CDR3 DNA reads TGCGCCAGCAGCCAGGGTGCTAGCGGGAGTAATGAGCAGTTCTTC. Its protein product is CASSQGASGSNEQFF.

This rearrangement joins TRBV29-1 to TRBJ2-1; no clear D. CDR1 and CDR2 from the germline V gene are SQVTM and ANQGSEA. V lost 2 bases to trimming and J lost 3 bases, with 8 bases between them. The CDR3 contains 13 residues. CDR3 DNA: TGCAGCGTTGAATGGTACTTCTACAATGAGCAGTTCTTC. Translated: CSVEWYFYNEQFF.

This clonotype was observed a handful of times. The gene calls are TRBV7-2 and TRBJ1-6; a possible D gene is TRBD1 (6 bases). The CDR3 is 16 residues long. The germline V gene has CDR1 SGHTA and CDR2 FQGNSA. Between the trimmed V and J ends, which lost 2 bases and 7 bases, there was a span of 15 bases. CDR3 in DNA: TGTGCCAGCAGCTTAACCGGCACCAGGGGCAATTCACCCCTCCACTTT. Amino acids: CASSLTGTRGNSPLHF.

This sequence joins TRBV28 and TRBJ2-7; 10 bases align to TRBD2. J was trimmed by 0 bases and V by 5 bases; bases with no gene match: 10. The CDR3 length is 17 residues. In germline, CDR1 is MDHEN, CDR2 SYDVKM. The CDR3 loop is CASSPSAGLAVSYEQYF. The CDR3 DNA reads as TGTGCCAGCAGTCCCTCGGCCGGACTAGCGGTCTCCTACGAGCAGTACTTC.

This clonotype was counted only a few times. The rearrangement links TRBV7-2 to TRBJ1-5, with D uncertain. Germline CDR1 and CDR2: SGHTA and FQGNSA. The length of the CDR3 is 13 residues. Deletions cut 5 bases from V and 6 bases from J, with 11 bases between. The CDR3 DNA is TGTGCCAGCAGCACGAACGGAGCTCAGCCCCAGCATTTT. Residues: CASSTNGAQPQHF.

This clonotype was seen just once. This chain joins TRBV4-2 and TRBJ1-4; D ambiguous. The length of the CDR3 is 15 residues. Looked up from germline, CDR1 is LGHNA and CDR2 is YNFKEQ. V dropped 4 bases and J dropped 7 bases, with 16 bases sitting between them. CDR3 amino acids: CASSLLGWQVEKLFF. The CDR3 region has the DNA TGTGCCAGCAGCCTTCTTGGATGGCAGGTTGAAAAACTGTTTTTT.